This TCR beta chain was profiled in a study of blood T cells in healthy people across ages (dated by TCRdb to 2014 to 2015). Regarding the study in general: In model experiments, roughly one uniquely barcoded TCR beta cDNA molecule per two T cells was captured by template switching. Using deep sequencing normalized with unique cDNA molecular identifiers, the study measured how TCR beta repertoire diversity changes with age. Donors were grouped into four age groups: young (average 16 years), middle-aged (less than 40), aged (about 60) and long-lived (just over 80). Donors of different ages were randomly distributed across sequencing lanes to avoid experimental bias. Using the same blood draw, the study looked at two additional independent replicas of 1 million unique cDNA reads for two donors, one aged 18 to 30 and the other aged 80 or older.

To prepare the library, 5' RACE was applied. TCRdb shows the sequencer as Illumina HiSeq 2500. A second roughly 7 to 12 cycle PCR used a sample-barcoded 5' primer and a J-beta primer mix. A unique molecular identifier was introduced onto each TCR beta cDNA molecule by a template-switch 5' adaptor carrying 12 random nucleotides. Each sample yielded at least 3 million CDR3-containing paired-end reads. First-strand cDNA synthesis was performed from all RNA using the Mint cDNA synthesis kit, with priming by a TRBC-specific oligonucleotide. All cDNA was treated with uracil-DNA glycosylase and then went through a first 18-cycle PCR with the universal primers M1SS and BC2_uni_R. On the authors' methods: Each sample was normalized by randomly selecting 1 million high-quality reads, each carrying a distinct molecular identifier. Reads with shared molecular identifiers were discarded instead of being binned into consensus sequences. MiTCR, set to a Q25 quality threshold and the strictest error-elimination algorithm, was used for CDR3 identification, clonotype clustering and error correction. A nonparametric unseen species model with Euler transformation was used to estimate lower-bound total TCR beta diversity. The public reads were run again by TCRdb, first through fastp at Q25 and then through MiXCR, and only productive beta chains were kept. Each record represents a unique CDR3 protein, reported with the most common genes and DNA among its rows. It is TCRdb's table, rather than the study itself, that gives the V and J calls and clone size. In all, the sample holds fewer than 1.5 million distinct CDR3 sequences, and 42% of those were seen once. The ten largest clones represent roughly 7.9% of the sample.

Counted from cysteine to phenylalanine, this CDR3 has 14 amino acids. CDR3 DNA only is kept here, 42 bases in frame from base 1. The V end gives up 5 bases and the J end 8 bases, leaving 5 bases in the junction not matched to a gene. The 39 donors, aged roughly 6 to 95 years, were systemically healthy Caucasian individuals from Russia. Ten milliliters of peripheral blood were drawn from each donor into EDTA-treated Vacutainer tubes. Ficoll-Paque density-gradient centrifugation was used to isolate PBMCs, with at least 6 million per sample. Total RNA, at least 5 micrograms per sample, was extracted from PBMCs with Trizol reagent. For every donor, flow cytometry on a PBMC aliquot measured the percentage of naive CD45RAhigh/CD27high T cells. As concerns this clonotype: This clone's antigen is unknown. The sample holds no much larger clone one base away, and base qualities are not on file.

What the authors observed across the whole study: Estimates of total diversity based on one million sequenced T cells were considered lower bounds and underestimates. Because the CMV infection status of the donors was unknown, age-related changes in expanded clonotypes may potentially have been confounded. Since profiling was done on bulk unsorted PBMCs, naive and antigen-experienced compartments could not be conclusively compared. Compared with the aged group, the long-lived group had more naive CD4+ T cells, fewer expanded clones and increased TCR diversity, suggesting age selection. Observed TCR beta diversity per million T cells fell roughly linearly with age, and a significant reduction was already apparent by age around 36. The percentage of naive T cells measured by flow cytometry correlated strongly with observed TCR beta diversity.

What was sequenced was blood. The chain links TRBV12-3 or TRBV12-4 with TRBJ2-4; 11 of the junction bases match TRBD1. The sequence was collected from a woman under 30 in good health. CDR3 protein: CASSPGQGGDIQYF. DNA sequence: TGTGCCAGCAGTCCGGGACAGGGGGGGGACATTCAGTACTTC.